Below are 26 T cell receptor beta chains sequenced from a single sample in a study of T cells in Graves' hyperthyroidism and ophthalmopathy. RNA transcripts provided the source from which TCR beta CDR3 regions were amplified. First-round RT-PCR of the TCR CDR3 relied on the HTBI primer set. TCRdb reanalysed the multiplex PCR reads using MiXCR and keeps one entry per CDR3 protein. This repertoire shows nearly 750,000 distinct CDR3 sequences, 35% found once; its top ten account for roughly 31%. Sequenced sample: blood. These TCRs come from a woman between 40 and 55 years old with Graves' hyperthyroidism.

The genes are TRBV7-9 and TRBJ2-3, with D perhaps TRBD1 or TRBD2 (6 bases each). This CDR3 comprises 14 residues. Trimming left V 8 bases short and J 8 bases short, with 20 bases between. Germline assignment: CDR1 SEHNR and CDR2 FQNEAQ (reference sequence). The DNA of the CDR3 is TGTGCCAGCGGGGGACAAGGGGGAGCGGGTACGCAGTATTTT. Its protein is CASGGQGGAGTQYF.

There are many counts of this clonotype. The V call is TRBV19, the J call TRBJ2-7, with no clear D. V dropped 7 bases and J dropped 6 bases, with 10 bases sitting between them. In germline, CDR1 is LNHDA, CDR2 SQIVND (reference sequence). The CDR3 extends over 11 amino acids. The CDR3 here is CASTLKGEQYF. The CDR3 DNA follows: TGTGCCAGTACATTGAAGGGCGAGCAGTACTTC. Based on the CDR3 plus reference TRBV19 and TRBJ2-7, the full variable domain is DGGITQSPKYLFRKEGQNVTLSCEQNLNHDAMYWYRQDPGQGLRLIYYSQIVNDFQKGDIAEGYSVSREKKESFPLTVTSAQKNPTAFYLCASTLKGEQYFGPGTRLTVT.

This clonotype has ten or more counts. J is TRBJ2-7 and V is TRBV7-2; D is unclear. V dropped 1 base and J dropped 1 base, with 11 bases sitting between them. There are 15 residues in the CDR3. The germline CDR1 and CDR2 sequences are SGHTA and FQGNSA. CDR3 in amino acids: CASSLGGPGSYEQYF. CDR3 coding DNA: TGTGCCAGCAGCTTAGGCGGCCCTGGATCCTACGAGCAGTACTTC.

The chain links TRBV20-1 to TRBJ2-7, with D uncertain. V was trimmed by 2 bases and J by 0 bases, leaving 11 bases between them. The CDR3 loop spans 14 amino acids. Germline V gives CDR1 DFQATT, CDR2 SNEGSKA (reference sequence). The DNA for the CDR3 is TGCAGTGCTAGATTGGCGGACGTCTCCTACGAGCAGTACTTC. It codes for CSARLADVSYEQYF.

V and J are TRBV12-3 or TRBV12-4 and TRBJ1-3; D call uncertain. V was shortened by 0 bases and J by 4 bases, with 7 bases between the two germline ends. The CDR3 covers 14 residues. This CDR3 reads CASSLALIGNTIYF. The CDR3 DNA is TGTGCCAGCAGTTTAGCCCTGATCGGAAACACCATATATTTT.

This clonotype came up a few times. DNA of the CDR3: TGTGCCAGCAGCTTCACACCTCTCTCCTACGAGCAGTACTTC. The encoded protein is CASSFTPLSYEQYF. The chain couples TRBV11-3 to TRBJ2-7; D ambiguous. CDR3 size: 14 residues. Germline CDR1 reads SGHNT; CDR2 reads YENEEA. Trimming cost V 3 bases and J 0 bases, with 9 bases left between them.

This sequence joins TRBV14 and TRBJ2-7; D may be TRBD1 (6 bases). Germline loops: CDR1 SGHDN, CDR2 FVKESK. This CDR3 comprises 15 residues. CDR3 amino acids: CAKGGLGQTNYEQYF. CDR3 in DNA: TGTGCGAAAGGCGGCCTAGGACAGACGAACTACGAGCAGTACTTC.

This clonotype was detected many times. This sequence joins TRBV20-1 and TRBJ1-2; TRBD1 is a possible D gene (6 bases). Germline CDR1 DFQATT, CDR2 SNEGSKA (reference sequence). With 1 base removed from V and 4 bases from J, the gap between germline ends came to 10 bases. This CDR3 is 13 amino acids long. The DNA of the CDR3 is TGCAGTGCTAGAGTCCGGGACATCTATGGCTACACCTTC. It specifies CSARVRDIYGYTF.

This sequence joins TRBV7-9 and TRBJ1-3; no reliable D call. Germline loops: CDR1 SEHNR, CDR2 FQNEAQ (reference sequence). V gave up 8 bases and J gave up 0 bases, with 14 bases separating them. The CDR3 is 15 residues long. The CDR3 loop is CASSPSRLSGNTIYF. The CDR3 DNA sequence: TGTGCCAGCTCACCTTCTCGGCTCTCTGGAAACACCATATATTTT.

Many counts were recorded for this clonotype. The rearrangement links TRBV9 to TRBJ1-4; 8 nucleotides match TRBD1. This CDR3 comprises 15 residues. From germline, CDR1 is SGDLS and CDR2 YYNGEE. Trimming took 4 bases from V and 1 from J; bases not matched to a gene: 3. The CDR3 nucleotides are TGTGCCAGCAGCACCGGACAGGGAACTAATGAAAAACTGTTTTTT. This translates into CASSTGQGTNEKLFF.

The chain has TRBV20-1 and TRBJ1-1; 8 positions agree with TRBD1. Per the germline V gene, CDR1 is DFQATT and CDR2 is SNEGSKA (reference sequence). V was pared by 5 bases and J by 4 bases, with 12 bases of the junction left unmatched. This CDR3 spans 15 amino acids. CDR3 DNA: TGCAGTGCTCCAACGGACAGGGCAGTCGGCACTGAAGCTTTCTTT. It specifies CSAPTDRAVGTEAFF.

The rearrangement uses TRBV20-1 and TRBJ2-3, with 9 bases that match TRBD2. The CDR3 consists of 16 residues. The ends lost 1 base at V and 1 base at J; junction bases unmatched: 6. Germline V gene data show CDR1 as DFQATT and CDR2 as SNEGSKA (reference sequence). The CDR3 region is CSARVRGGVGTDTQYF. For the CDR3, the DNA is TGCAGTGCTAGAGTGCGGGGGGGGGTCGGCACAGATACGCAGTATTTT.

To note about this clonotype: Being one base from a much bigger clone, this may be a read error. The CDR3 region has the DNA TGCAGCTCGCAGGGGGCAGGTGGCTACACCTTC. Its translation: CSSQGAGGYTF. The chain couples TRBV29-1 to TRBJ1-2; 8 nucleotides agree with TRBD1. CDR1 and CDR2 (germline): SQVTM, ANQGSEA. The CDR3 consists of 11 residues. With 8 bases clipped from V and 7 bases from J, the junction kept 6 bases outside the gene matches.

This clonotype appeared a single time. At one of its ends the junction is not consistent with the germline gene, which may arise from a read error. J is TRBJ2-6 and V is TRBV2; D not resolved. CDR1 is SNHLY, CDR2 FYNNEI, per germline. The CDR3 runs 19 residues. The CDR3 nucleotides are TGCGCCAGCAGCCAAGCAATTTTCGGCAGTTCCACTGGGGCCAACGTCCTGACTTTC. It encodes CASSQAIFGSSTGANVLTF.

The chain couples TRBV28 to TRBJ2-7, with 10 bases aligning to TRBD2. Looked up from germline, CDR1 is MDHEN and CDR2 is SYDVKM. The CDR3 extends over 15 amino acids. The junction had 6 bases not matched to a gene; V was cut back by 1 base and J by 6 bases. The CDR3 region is CASSLSLAGDAEQYF. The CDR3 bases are TGTGCCAGCAGTTTATCCCTAGCGGGAGACGCCGAGCAGTACTTC.

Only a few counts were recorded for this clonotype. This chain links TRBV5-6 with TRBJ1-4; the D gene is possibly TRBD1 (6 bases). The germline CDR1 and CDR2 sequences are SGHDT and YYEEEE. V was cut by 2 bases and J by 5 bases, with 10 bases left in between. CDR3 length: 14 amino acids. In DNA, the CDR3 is TGTGCCAGCAGCTTCGGGACACGGAATGAAAAACTGTTTTTT. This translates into CASSFGTRNEKLFF.

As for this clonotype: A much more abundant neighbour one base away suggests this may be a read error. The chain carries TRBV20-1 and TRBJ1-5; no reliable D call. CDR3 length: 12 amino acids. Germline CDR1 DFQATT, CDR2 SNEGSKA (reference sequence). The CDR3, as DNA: TGCGGTGCTAGAGACGCAAGCCAGCCCCAGCATTTT. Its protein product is CGARDASQPQHF.

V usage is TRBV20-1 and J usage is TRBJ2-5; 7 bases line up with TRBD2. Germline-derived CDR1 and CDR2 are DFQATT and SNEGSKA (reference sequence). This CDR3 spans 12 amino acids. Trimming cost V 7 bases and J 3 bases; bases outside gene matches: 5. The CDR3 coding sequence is TGCAGTGAGAAAGCGGGGAAAGAGACCCAGTACTTC. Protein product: CSEKAGKETQYF.

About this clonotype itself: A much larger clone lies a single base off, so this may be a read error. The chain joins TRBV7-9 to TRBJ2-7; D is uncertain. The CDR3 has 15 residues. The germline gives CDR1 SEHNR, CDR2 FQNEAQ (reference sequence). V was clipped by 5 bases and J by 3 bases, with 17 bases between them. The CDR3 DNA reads TGTGCCAGCAGCCTCGACTCCGACGGAAACTACGAGCAGTACTTC. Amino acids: CASSLDSDGNYEQYF.

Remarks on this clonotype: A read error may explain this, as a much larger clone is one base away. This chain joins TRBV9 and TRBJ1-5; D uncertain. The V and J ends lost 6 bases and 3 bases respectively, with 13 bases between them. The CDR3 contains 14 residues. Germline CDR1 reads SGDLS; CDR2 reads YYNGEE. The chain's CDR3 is CASKVAVTNQPQHF. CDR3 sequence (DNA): TGTGCCAGCAAGGTGGCAGTGACCAATCAGCCCCAGCATTTT.

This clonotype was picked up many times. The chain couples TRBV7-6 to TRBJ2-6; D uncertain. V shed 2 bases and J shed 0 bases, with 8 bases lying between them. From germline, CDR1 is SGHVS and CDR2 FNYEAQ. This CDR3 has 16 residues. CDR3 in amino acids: CASSLNPSSGANVLTF. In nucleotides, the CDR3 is TGTGCCAGCAGCTTAAACCCAAGCTCTGGGGCCAACGTCCTGACTTTC.

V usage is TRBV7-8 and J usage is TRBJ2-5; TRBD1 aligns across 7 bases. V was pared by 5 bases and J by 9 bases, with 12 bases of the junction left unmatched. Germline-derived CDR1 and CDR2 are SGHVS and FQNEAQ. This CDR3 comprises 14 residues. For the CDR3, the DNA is TGTGCCAGCAGCCCCGGGACAGTCAATCAGCCCCAGTACTTC. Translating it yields CASSPGTVNQPQYF.

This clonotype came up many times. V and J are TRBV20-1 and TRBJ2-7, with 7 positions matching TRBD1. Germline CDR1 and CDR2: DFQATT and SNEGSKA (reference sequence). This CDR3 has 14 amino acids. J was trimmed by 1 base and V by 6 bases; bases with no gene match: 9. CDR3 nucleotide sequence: TGCAGTGCCAGCGACTTACAGGGGTCCTACGAGCAGTACTTC. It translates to CSASDLQGSYEQYF.

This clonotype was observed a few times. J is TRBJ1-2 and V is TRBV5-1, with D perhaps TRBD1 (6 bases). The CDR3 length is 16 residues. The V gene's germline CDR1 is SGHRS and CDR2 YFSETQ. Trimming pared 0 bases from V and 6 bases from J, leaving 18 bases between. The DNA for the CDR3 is TGCGCCAGCAGCTTGGCCGCGGCGGGGGGGCGCGATGGCTACACCTTC. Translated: CASSLAAAGGRDGYTF.

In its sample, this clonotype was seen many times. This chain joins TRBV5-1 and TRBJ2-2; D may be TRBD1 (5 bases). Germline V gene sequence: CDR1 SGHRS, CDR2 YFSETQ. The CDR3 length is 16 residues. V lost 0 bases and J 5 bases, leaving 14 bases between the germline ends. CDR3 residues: CASSLDGGARTGELFF. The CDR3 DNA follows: TGCGCCAGCAGCTTGGATGGTGGGGCGAGGACCGGGGAGCTGTTTTTT. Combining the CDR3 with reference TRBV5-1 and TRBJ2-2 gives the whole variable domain KAGVTQTPRYLIKTRGQQVTLSCSPISGHRSVSWYQQTPGQGLQFLFEYFSETQRNKGNFPGRFSGRQFSNSRSEMNVSTLELGDSALYLCASSLDGGARTGELFFGEGSRLTVL.

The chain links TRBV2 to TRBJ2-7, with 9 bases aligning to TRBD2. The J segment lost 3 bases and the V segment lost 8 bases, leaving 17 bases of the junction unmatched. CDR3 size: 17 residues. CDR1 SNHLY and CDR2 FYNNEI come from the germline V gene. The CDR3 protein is CASALRLAGLQNYEQYF. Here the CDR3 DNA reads TGTGCCAGCGCCTTACGGCTAGCGGGACTCCAGAACTACGAGCAGTACTTC.